The 10 T cell receptor beta chains presented below share a single source sample, sequenced in a study of vaccination effects on CD4 cells after COVID-19. Their target antigens are unknown. With approximately 10 days of culture completed, CD4+ T cells were isolated. This person's SARS-CoV-2 infection, confirmed by PCR, occurred between March and December 2020. Either the BNT162b2 or mRNA-1273 vaccine was given to participants in two doses. The method was immunoSEQ multiplex PCR; TCRdb's version includes in-frame clones alone and lacks a portion of them. The sample has tens of thousands of clones, about 80% seen once; the top ten hold roughly 3.5%. The source material was CD4+ T cells from PBMCs cultured without peptide, sampled after COVID-19 vaccination. The receptors were gathered from a human donor who had a prior SARS-CoV-2 infection.

J is TRBJ2-3 and V is TRBV9; D ambiguous. Germline V CDR1 and CDR2: SGDLS, YYNGEE. V was trimmed by 4 bases and J by 5 bases, leaving 8 bases between them. The CDR3 has 12 amino acids. The CDR3 loop reads CASSRLQDTQYF. The CDR3, as DNA: TGTGCCAGCAGCCGACTTCAAGATACGCAGTATTTT.

V is TRBV5-6 and J is TRBJ1-1; unclear D gene. The CDR3 length is 15 residues. CDR1 is SGHDT, CDR2 YYEEEE, per germline. V lost 5 bases, J lost 1 base, and 15 bases lay in between. CDR3 bases: TGTGCCAGCAGTTCTTACGGACGGGGGAACACTGAAGCTTTCTTT. It codes for CASSSYGRGNTEAFF. Full variable domain (outside the CDR3, taken from reference TRBV5-6 and TRBJ1-1): DAGVTQSPTHLIKTRGQQVTLRCSPKSGHDTVSWYQQALGQGPQFIFQYYEEEERQRGNFPDRFSGHQFPNYSSELNVNALLLGDSALYLCASSSYGRGNTEAFFGQGTRLTVV.

This clone appeared a single time. The chain uses TRBV18 and TRBJ2-5; 9 bases line up with TRBD2. V lost 1 base and J lost 5; bases outside the gene matches: 2. Germline values: CDR1 KGHSH, CDR2 LQKENI. The CDR3 runs 14 residues. CDR3 in DNA: TGTGCCAGCTCACCACTAGCGGGGGTGGAGACCCAGTACTTC. Translated: CASSPLAGVETQYF.

The genes are TRBV5-6 and TRBJ2-7, with D tentatively TRBD2 (6 bases). Germline CDR1 and CDR2: SGHDT and YYEEEE. CDR3 size: 13 residues. V gave up 4 bases and J gave up 2 bases, with 10 bases separating them. CDR3 amino acids: CASSPGLTYEQYF. CDR3 nucleotides: TGTGCCAGCAGCCCGGGACTGACCTACGAGCAGTACTTC.

The V and J genes are TRBV24-1 and TRBJ2-1; 10 bases match TRBD1. The trim removed 1 base at V and 8 bases at J, leaving 7 bases unmatched. Germline-derived CDR1 and CDR2 are KGHDR and SFDVKD. The CDR3 has 16 residues. For the CDR3, the DNA is TGTGCCACCAGTGATTTTACGAGACAGGGGGCGCATGAGCAGTTCTTC. Its protein product is CATSDFTRQGAHEQFF.

The rearrangement joins TRBV7-9 to TRBJ1-3, with D maybe TRBD1 (6 bases). V gave up 1 base and J gave up 5 bases, with 12 bases separating them. Per the germline V gene, CDR1 is SEHNR and CDR2 is FQNEAQ (reference sequence). The CDR3 sequence is 15 residues long. CDR3 amino acids: CASSLVGARRNTIYF. CDR3 sequence (DNA): TGTGCCAGCAGCTTAGTGGGGGCGAGGAGAAACACCATATATTTT.

This sequence joins TRBV21-1 and TRBJ2-3; the DNA was not compared with TRBD1, the D call given in the table. TRBV21-1 is termed a pseudogene. CDR3 length: 17 residues. The CDR3 is CASRQINRGHSTDTQYF. CDR3 sequence (DNA): TGTGCCAGTCGACAAATTAACAGGGGGCATTCAACAGATACGCAGTATTTT.

This clone was seen a few times. The chain employs TRBV7-9 and TRBJ2-7; TRBD2 is a possible D gene (7 bases). The CDR3 contains 18 residues. The germline V gene has CDR1 SEHNR and CDR2 FQNEAQ (reference sequence). With 4 bases removed from V and 2 bases from J, the gap between germline ends came to 24 bases. The CDR3 bases are TGTGCCAGCAGCTCCCGAGGTATATGGTCGGGGGGCCCCTACGAGCAGTACTTC. It yields the protein CASSSRGIWSGGPYEQYF.

The chain carries TRBV12-3 or TRBV12-4 and TRBJ1-1, with D unresolved. V lost 5 bases and J lost 4, with 11 bases in between. The CDR3 runs 13 residues. For the CDR3, the DNA is TGTGCCAGCAGTCGATGGGTACGCACTGAAGCTTTCTTT. This gives the protein CASSRWVRTEAFF.

The chain joins TRBV5-1 to TRBJ2-3, with 7 bases identical to TRBD2. Germline values: CDR1 SGHRS, CDR2 YFSETQ. CDR3 length: 15 amino acids. The V gene end was trimmed by 4 bases and the J gene end by 2 bases; junction bases not matched to a gene: 7. As DNA, the CDR3 is TGCGCCAGCAGCGTCCAGCGGGGCGACACAGATACGCAGTATTTT. Protein product: CASSVQRGDTDTQYF.